The next 32 T cell receptor beta chains were all read from a single sample in a study of T cell clones after liver transplantation. The protocol was immunoSEQ multiplex PCR, while the TCRdb copy is restricted to in-frame clones and leaves out a portion. The repertoire holds more than 75,000 clones, with roughly 80% as singletons. This specimen was CD4+ T cells from blood, taken 46 months after liver transplant. These receptor sequences come from a human patient who received a liver transplant. Certain T cells may be donor cells from the graft.

This clone was found once. This chain links TRBV28 with TRBJ1-5, with D perhaps matching TRBD1 (5 bases). Deletions cut 10 bases from V and 0 bases from J, with 13 bases between. CDR1 is MDHEN, CDR2 SYDVKM, per germline. This CDR3 spans 14 amino acids. The CDR3 DNA reads as TGTGCCACTTGGGGCAGTTATAGCAATCAGCCCCAGCATTTT. Its translation is CATWGSYSNQPQHF.

The V gene is TRBV10-3, the J gene TRBJ2-3; 13 positions agree with TRBD2. V gave up 2 bases and J gave up 4 bases; unmatched junction bases: 0. There are 15 residues in the CDR3. Germline-derived CDR1 and CDR2 are ENHRY and SYGVKD. CDR3 bases: TGTGCCATCAGTGAGGGACTAGCGGGAGCAGATACGCAGTATTTT. Encoded protein: CAISEGLAGADTQYF.

The CDR3 sequence is CASREGTRDYNEQFF. In nucleotides, the CDR3 is TGTGCCAGCAGAGAGGGGACTAGGGATTACAATGAGCAGTTCTTC. The chain couples TRBV6-5 to TRBJ2-1; TRBD2 agrees at 8 bases. The CDR3 is 15 residues long. Germline trimming cut 6 bases from V and 4 bases from J; bases unmatched to any gene: 8. The germline V gene encodes CDR1 MNHEY and CDR2 SVGAGI.

The chain links TRBV7-6 to TRBJ2-7; D possibly corresponds to TRBD1 (5 bases). This CDR3 is 14 amino acids long. Germline values: CDR1 SGHVS, CDR2 FNYEAQ. V was shortened by 5 bases and J by 7 bases, with 18 bases between the two germline ends. The CDR3: CASSKTEAPREQYF. In DNA, the CDR3 is TGTGCCAGCAGCAAGACAGAGGCCCCGAGGGAGCAGTACTTC.

J is TRBJ2-1 and V is TRBV5-4; unclear D gene. The V gene lost 2 bases and the J gene lost 6 bases, with 9 bases spanning the gap. CDR1 SGHNT and CDR2 YYREEE come from the germline V gene (reference sequence). The CDR3 spans 13 residues. CDR3 residues: CASSFGNVNEQFF. In DNA form, the CDR3 reads TGTGCCAGCAGCTTTGGTAACGTCAATGAGCAGTTCTTC. The whole variable domain, filled in from reference TRBV5-4 and TRBJ2-1, reads ETGVTQSPTHLIKTRGQQVTLRCSSQSGHNTVSWYQQALGQGPQFIFQYYREEENGRGNFPPRFSGLQFPNYSSELNVNALELDDSALYLCASSFGNVNEQFFGPGTRLTVL.

J is TRBJ2-3 and V is TRBV2; 8 bases are shared with TRBD2. The CDR3 spans 16 residues. CDR1 and CDR2 from the germline V gene are SNHLY and FYNNEI. With 8 bases clipped from V and 2 bases from J, the junction kept 12 bases outside the gene matches. The CDR3 coding sequence is TGTGCCAGCCCTATGCGGGGGGCCGAAACCACAGATACGCAGTATTTT. Its protein product is CASPMRGAETTDTQYF.

V is TRBV5-1 and J is TRBJ1-3, with D possibly being TRBD1 (5 bases). The CDR3 is made up of 18 amino acids. V shed 4 bases and J shed 0 bases, with 20 bases lying between them. Germline loops: CDR1 SGHRS, CDR2 YFSETQ. The CDR3 DNA sequence: TGCGCCAGCAGCCTCGGGTGGTCCATCGGGGCCTCTGGAAACACCATATATTTT. This translates into CASSLGWSIGASGNTIYF.

The CDR3 is CASSIHQPVISTYGYTF. Here the CDR3 DNA reads TGTGCCAGTAGTATCCATCAGCCCGTAATTTCAACTTATGGCTACACCTTC. The chain carries TRBV19 and TRBJ1-2; D is ambiguous. Germline V gene sequence: CDR1 LNHDA, CDR2 SQIVND (reference sequence). This CDR3 has 17 amino acids. V lost 3 bases, J lost 5 bases, and 22 bases lay in between. The full variable domain, with the rest looked up from reference TRBV19 and TRBJ1-2, is DGGITQSPKYLFRKEGQNVTLSCEQNLNHDAMYWYRQDPGQGLRLIYYSQIVNDFQKGDIAEGYSVSREKKESFPLTVTSAQKNPTAFYLCASSIHQPVISTYGYTFGSGTRLTVV.

This clone was recorded a few times. The V gene is TRBV29-1, the J gene TRBJ1-1; perhaps TRBD1 as D (5 bases). The germline V gene has CDR1 SQVTM and CDR2 ANQGSEA. The V gene lost 2 bases and the J gene lost 4 bases, with 14 bases spanning the gap. This CDR3 region has 14 residues. The CDR3 bases are TGCAGCGTTGAAAGGGGAGGGGTGGGCACTGAAGCTTTCTTT. Its translation is CSVERGGVGTEAFF. The full variable domain, in which reference TRBV29-1 and TRBJ1-1 provide the parts outside the CDR3, is SAVISQKPSRDICQRGTSLTIQCQVDSQVTMMFWYRQQPGQSLTLIATANQGSEATYESGFVIDKFPISRPNLTFSTLTVSNMSPEDSSIYLCSVERGGVGTEAFFGQGTRLTVV.

The CDR3 DNA follows: TGCGCCAGCAGCTTGCCCCCGGTGGAGACCCAGTACTTC. It specifies CASSLPPVETQYF. J is TRBJ2-5 and V is TRBV5-1; D is unresolved. The CDR3 sequence is 13 residues long. The germline V gene has CDR1 SGHRS and CDR2 YFSETQ. Trimming removed 1 base at V and 5 bases at J, with 9 bases between.

The rearrangement links TRBV28 to TRBJ1-3; D gene ambiguous. The length of the CDR3 is 13 residues. The germline gives CDR1 MDHEN, CDR2 SYDVKM. The V gene lost 6 bases and the J gene lost 2 bases, with 8 bases spanning the gap. CDR3 in amino acids: CASRETPGNTIYF. In DNA form, the CDR3 reads TGTGCCAGCAGGGAGACACCTGGAAACACCATATATTTT.

V usage is TRBV6-5 and J usage is TRBJ2-3; D tentatively reads TRBD1 or TRBD2 (5 bases each). Trimming took off 5 bases at V and 8 bases at J, with 14 bases between the two ends. This CDR3 region has 13 residues. Per germline, CDR1 MNHEY and CDR2 SVGAGI. As DNA, the CDR3 is TGTGCCAGCAGTGAACGGGCAGGGAGTACGCAGTATTTT. Translating it yields CASSERAGSTQYF.

About this clone itself: Relative to the germline gene, one junction end is altered; a read error may explain this. V is TRBV27 and J is TRBJ2-3; 7 bases agree with TRBD1. Germline lookup yields CDR1 MNHEY and CDR2 SMNVEV (reference sequence). CDR3 length: 17 amino acids. The CDR3 coding sequence is TGTGCCAGCACTTTACGTTCCGGGACAGCCCCCGGAGATACGCAGTATTTT. Protein product: CASTLRSGTAPGDTQYF.

The chain carries TRBV28 and TRBJ2-2; the D gene is possibly TRBD2 (6 bases). The V gene lost 7 bases and the J gene lost 3 bases, with 12 bases spanning the gap. The CDR3 sequence is 14 residues long. Per the germline V gene, CDR1 is MDHEN and CDR2 is SYDVKM. The CDR3 sequence: CASITRGDTGELFF. DNA for the CDR3: TGTGCCAGCATTACGCGCGGGGACACCGGGGAGCTGTTTTTT. The variable domain in full, with the rest retrieved from reference TRBV28 and TRBJ2-2, is DVKVTQSSRYLVKRTGEKVFLECVQDMDHENMFWYRQDPGLGLRLIYFSYDVKMKEKGDIPEGYSVSREKKERFSLILESASTNQTSMYLCASITRGDTGELFFGEGSRLTVL.

The chain combines TRBV7-9 with TRBJ2-7; TRBD1 might be the D (6 bases). Germline V gene sequence: CDR1 SEHNR, CDR2 FQNEAQ (reference sequence). Between the trimmed V and J ends, which lost 1 base and 6 bases, there was a span of 13 bases. The CDR3 extends over 14 amino acids. Here the CDR3 reads CASSLVGTHAEQYF. As DNA, the CDR3 is TGTGCCAGCAGCTTAGTGGGGACACATGCCGAGCAGTACTTC.

This chain uses TRBV18 with TRBJ2-2; D gene uncertain. The CDR3 contains 16 residues. The V end lost 3 bases, the J end lost 1 base, and 12 bases lay between the germline ends. Germline CDR1 KGHSH, CDR2 LQKENI. For the CDR3, the DNA is TGTGCCAGCTCACCCGCCGGCGGCGGGAACACCGGGGAGCTGTTTTTT. Its translation: CASSPAGGGNTGELFF. Based on the CDR3 plus reference TRBV18 and TRBJ2-2, the full variable domain is NAGVMQNPRHLVRRRGQEARLRCSPMKGHSHVYWYRQLPEEGLKFMVYLQKENIIDESGMPKERFSAEFPKEGPSILRIQQVVRGDSAAYFCASSPAGGGNTGELFFGEGSRLTVL.

The gene calls are TRBV7-2 and TRBJ1-4; D not resolved. The ends were cut back, 5 bases at V and 4 bases at J, with 8 bases in the middle. Germline V lookup: CDR1 SGHTA, CDR2 FQGNSA. The CDR3 is 13 residues long. DNA for the CDR3: TGTGCCAGCAGCCCTCCTAATAATGAAAAACTGTTTTTT. Translation: CASSPPNNEKLFF.

In this sample, this clone turned up once. The chain has TRBV20-1 and TRBJ2-5, with a weak D call TRBD2 (5 bases). With 3 bases removed from V and 9 bases from J, the gap between germline ends came to 11 bases. CDR3 length: 11 amino acids. The germline V gene has CDR1 DFQATT and CDR2 SNEGSKA (reference sequence). The CDR3 DNA reads as TGCAGTGCTAGGGACTCCAGAGCCCAGTACTTC. As protein: CSARDSRAQYF.

This chain uses TRBV7-3 with TRBJ2-3, with TRBD1 matching 9 bases. J lost 5 bases, V lost 5 bases, and 5 bases had no gene match. CDR3 length: 14 residues. CDR1 and CDR2 from the germline V gene are SGHTA and FQGTGA. The CDR3 region is CASSTGQGIDTQYF. CDR3 in DNA: TGTGCCAGCAGCACGGGACAGGGAATAGATACGCAGTATTTT.

This chain uses TRBV7-3 with TRBJ2-2; D perhaps matches TRBD2 (6 bases). CDR3 length: 16 amino acids. Trimming left V 5 bases short and J 3 bases short, with 16 bases between. Per germline, CDR1 SGHTA and CDR2 FQGTGA. CDR3 sequence (DNA): TGTGCCAGCAGCCGTTCCTCAGGGAGGTACACCGGGGAGCTGTTTTTT. It yields the protein CASSRSSGRYTGELFF.

The chain joins TRBV7-9 to TRBJ2-1; 7 nucleotides align to TRBD1. V was clipped by 2 bases and J by 5 bases; unmatched bases: 9. Germline V gene data show CDR1 as SEHNR and CDR2 as FQNEAQ (reference sequence). This CDR3 is built from 16 residues. CDR3 amino acids: CASSLSWGQSNNEQFF. CDR3 bases: TGTGCCAGCAGCTTATCGTGGGGACAGTCAAACAATGAGCAGTTCTTC. Full variable domain (remainder filled in from reference TRBV7-9 and TRBJ2-1): DTGVSQNPRHKITKRGQNVTFRCDPISEHNRLYWYRQTLGQGPEFLTYFQNEAQLEKSRLLSDRFSAERPKGSFSTLEIQRTEQGDSAMYLCASSLSWGQSNNEQFFGPGTRLTVL.

The chain employs TRBV2 and TRBJ2-1, with D perhaps TRBD2 (5 bases). This CDR3 comprises 14 residues. Germline CDR1 and CDR2: SNHLY and FYNNEI. V lost 1 base to trimming and J lost 9 bases, with 13 bases between them. CDR3 coding DNA: TGTGCCAGCAGTGAAGGTTTAGCGAGAGGTGAGCAGTTCTTC. Translating it yields CASSEGLARGEQFF. Variable domain in full (rest from reference TRBV2 and TRBJ2-1): EPEVTQTPSHQVTQMGQEVILRCVPISNHLYFYWYRQILGQKVEFLVSFYNNEISEKSEIFDDQFSVERPDGSNFTLKIRSTKLEDSAMYFCASSEGLARGEQFFGPGTRLTVL.

The chain is built from TRBV7-2 and TRBJ2-3; 8 nucleotides match TRBD2. The J segment lost 1 base and the V segment lost 5 bases, leaving 8 bases of the junction unmatched. The CDR3 is 16 amino acids. Germline CDR1 reads SGHTA; CDR2 reads FQGNSA. CDR3 nucleotides: TGTGCCAGCAGCCCCGGGAGTAGCGGGGGCACAGATACGCAGTATTTT. It encodes CASSPGSSGGTDTQYF.

There are a few counts of this clone. The DNA for the CDR3 is TGCGCCAGCAGCTTGGCAGCCAGCATGAACACTGAAGCTTTCTTT. Residues: CASSLAASMNTEAFF. The chain joins TRBV5-1 to TRBJ1-1; D is ambiguous. The V gene's germline CDR1 is SGHRS and CDR2 YFSETQ. The germline V and J ends were trimmed by 0 bases and 0 bases, with 9 bases remaining between them. The CDR3 covers 15 residues.

This chain joins TRBV12-5 and TRBJ2-1, with 7 bases aligning to TRBD2. After removal of 0 bases from V and 9 bases from J, the junction contained 11 bases not matched to a gene. Germline V gene lookup returns CDR1 LGHNT and CDR2 FRNRAP. This CDR3 is 16 amino acids long. The CDR3 DNA is TGTGCTAGTGGTTTGGTAACTGGGGAGGGTATTAGTGAGCAGTTCTTC. Translating gives CASGLVTGEGISEQFF.

The chain joins TRBV18 to TRBJ2-6, with D maybe TRBD2 (6 bases). CDR3 length: 17 residues. Germline CDR1 and CDR2: KGHSH and LQKENI. V was trimmed by 5 bases and J by 2 bases, leaving 16 bases between them. The CDR3 sequence: CASSEGTPATGANVLTF. In nucleotides, the CDR3 is TGTGCCAGCTCAGAGGGGACTCCGGCTACTGGGGCCAACGTCCTGACTTTC.

The chain uses TRBV7-8 and TRBJ2-7; D ambiguous. CDR1 and CDR2 (germline): SGHVS, FQNEAQ. This CDR3 is built from 11 residues. The CDR3, as DNA: TGTGCATCCGGACCCCACTACGAGCAGTACTTC. The encoded protein is CASGPHYEQYF.

This clone came up once. This sequence joins TRBV7-3 and TRBJ2-2, with unresolved D. Germline-derived CDR1 and CDR2 are SGHTA and FQGTGA. The CDR3 sequence is 13 residues long. Trimming shortened V by 5 bases and J by 4 bases, and 8 bases separated the two germline ends. The CDR3 nucleotides read TGTGCCAGCAGCCCCGCCCCCACCGGGGAGCTGTTTTTT. This codes for CASSPAPTGELFF. The full variable domain, its missing parts supplied by reference TRBV7-3 and TRBJ2-2, is GAGVSQTPSNKVTEKGKYVELRCDPISGHTALYWYRQSLGQGPEFLIYFQGTGAADDSGLPNDRFFAVRPEGSVSTLKIQRTERGDSAVYLCASSPAPTGELFFGEGSRLTVL.

The genes are TRBV18 and TRBJ1-1; 7 positions match TRBD1. Germline assignment: CDR1 KGHSH and CDR2 LQKENI. The CDR3 totals 16 residues. V gave up 5 bases and J gave up 0 bases; unmatched junction bases: 9. CDR3 in DNA: TGTGCCAGCTCATCAACAGGGGAAATTATGAACACTGAAGCTTTCTTT. Encoded protein: CASSSTGEIMNTEAFF.

The rearrangement links TRBV28 to TRBJ1-5; D is unclear. CDR3 length: 16 residues. Germline CDR1 is MDHEN and CDR2 is SYDVKM. Trimming removed 2 bases from V and 6 bases from J, with 17 bases in between. CDR3 sequence (DNA): TGTGCCAGCAGTTTACGGTTTCAGCCGTTGGGTCAGCCCCAGCATTTT. As protein: CASSLRFQPLGQPQHF. The complete variable domain, with remaining parts taken from reference TRBV28 and TRBJ1-5, reads DVKVTQSSRYLVKRTGEKVFLECVQDMDHENMFWYRQDPGLGLRLIYFSYDVKMKEKGDIPEGYSVSREKKERFSLILESASTNQTSMYLCASSLRFQPLGQPQHFGDGTRLSIL.

This clone turned up a few times. This chain connects TRBV11-2 to TRBJ1-5; D is unresolved. The ends were cut back, 2 bases at V and 5 bases at J, with 7 bases in the middle. The CDR3 is made up of 13 amino acids. Germline V gene sequence: CDR1 SGHAT, CDR2 FQNNGV. Here the CDR3 reads CASSLNRDQPQHF. In DNA form, the CDR3 reads TGTGCCAGCAGCTTAAATAGGGATCAGCCCCAGCATTTT.

This clone has more than one count but fewer than ten. The J gene is TRBJ2-5, the V gene TRBV7-6; D gene unclear. V lost 2 bases and J 0 bases, leaving 13 bases between the germline ends. Germline V gene data show CDR1 as SGHVS and CDR2 as FNYEAQ. CDR3 size: 16 residues. The CDR3 loop is CASSLRAAYYQETQYF. The CDR3 coding sequence is TGTGCCAGCAGCTTAAGGGCGGCTTACTACCAAGAGACCCAGTACTTC.